The 15 T cell receptor beta chains listed next were all sequenced from one sample in a study of cytomegalovirus exposure and HLA in healthy donors. 13 Jbeta primers and 60 Vbeta primers were used for the PCR. Assay: immunoSEQ multiplex PCR; the TCRdb copy retains only in-frame clones and omits some. The repertoire holds approximately 160,000 clones, with around 78% as singletons. Sequences were obtained from PBMCs. The receptor set was obtained from a man aged 35 to 55 in good health and CMV-seronegative.

This clone was seen once. At one boundary the junction diverges from the germline segment, which might be a read error. The chain recombines TRBV29-1 with TRBJ2-4; the D gene is possibly TRBD1 (5 bases). The CDR3 totals 11 residues. CDR1 is SQVTM, CDR2 ANQGSEA, per germline. The CDR3 nucleotides read TGCAGCGTTGACAGGGCAAACAGTCAGTACTTC. As protein: CSVDRANSQYF.

This sequence joins TRBV7-6 and TRBJ2-7; 8 nucleotides agree with TRBD2. Trimming removed 5 bases from V and 7 bases from J; junction bases left unmatched: 7. The CDR3 covers 13 residues. Germline V lookup: CDR1 SGHVS, CDR2 FNYEAQ. In DNA, the CDR3 is TGTGCCAGCAGCGCCTTCACTAGCGGTGAGCAGTACGTC. It translates to CASSAFTSGEQYV.

J is TRBJ1-1 and V is TRBV5-6; D is possibly TRBD1 (5 bases). The CDR3 loop spans 15 amino acids. V dropped 4 bases and J dropped 1 base, with 14 bases sitting between them. Germline V gene data show CDR1 as SGHDT and CDR2 as YYEEEE. CDR3 in DNA: TGTGCCAGCAGCCTAAAACAGGTCAAGAACACTGAAGCTTTCTTT. Its translation is CASSLKQVKNTEAFF.

The chain carries TRBV18 and TRBJ1-2; D gene uncertain. The CDR3 runs 12 residues. V shed 6 bases and J shed 3 bases, with 8 bases lying between them. Germline assignment: CDR1 KGHSH and CDR2 LQKENI. CDR3 loop: CASSREDYGYTF. The DNA for the CDR3 is TGTGCCAGCTCTCGGGAGGACTATGGCTACACCTTC.

As DNA, the CDR3 is TGTGCCAGCAGCTTGACTGTGACAGGGCTGGAGCAGTACGTC. This codes for CASSLTVTGLEQYV. The chain combines TRBV5-6 with TRBJ2-7; 7 bases map to TRBD1. V lost 1 base to trimming and J lost 7 bases; unmatched junction nucleotides: 8. Germline V gene data show CDR1 as SGHDT and CDR2 as YYEEEE. The length of the CDR3 is 14 residues.

This clone was recorded a few times. This rearrangement joins TRBV7-3 to TRBJ1-1; tentatively, D is TRBD1 (6 bases). V was clipped by 5 bases and J by 11 bases, with 21 bases between them. This CDR3 is 14 amino acids long. Germline CDR1 and CDR2: SGHTA and FQGTGA. CDR3 DNA sequence: TGTGCCAGCAGCCCCCCTCGGACAGAGAGGGTGGCTTTCTTT. Its protein product is CASSPPRTERVAFF.

The chain combines TRBV7-3 with TRBJ2-1; 12 nucleotides align to TRBD2. The CDR3 totals 18 residues. V trimming: 4 bases; J trimming: 3 bases; junction bases outside the gene matches: 10. CDR1 and CDR2 (germline): SGHTA, FQGTGA. The CDR3 DNA reads TGTGCCAGCAGCTCCCTGACTAGCGGGAGAGGTTACTACAATGAGCAGTTCTTC. Translated: CASSSLTSGRGYYNEQFF.

The chain combines TRBV5-6 with TRBJ2-1, with 11 nucleotides matching TRBD2. This CDR3 has 17 residues. Germline assignment: CDR1 SGHDT and CDR2 YYEEEE. V gave up 4 bases and J gave up 0 bases; unmatched junction bases: 6. DNA of the CDR3: TGTGCCAGCAGCAGGGGACTAGCGGTGAACTCCTACAATGAGCAGTTCTTC. It yields the protein CASSRGLAVNSYNEQFF.

The chain combines TRBV7-3 with TRBJ2-3, with 10 bases lining up with TRBD2. The CDR3 totals 16 residues. V shed 5 bases, J shed 6 bases, and the junction held 11 bases outside the gene matches. CDR1 is SGHTA, CDR2 FQGTGA, per germline. The CDR3 DNA reads TGTGCCAGCAGCCCTAGCGGGAGTCATATTCTTGATACGCAGTATTTT. Translation: CASSPSGSHILDTQYF.

The chain carries TRBV18 and TRBJ1-1; 7 positions agree with TRBD1. V lost 3 bases to trimming and J lost 8 bases; unmatched junction nucleotides: 6. The germline V gene encodes CDR1 KGHSH and CDR2 LQKENI. The CDR3 is 13 amino acids. The CDR3 nucleotides read TGTGCCAGCTCACCCAGCCCAGGGGGGGAAGCTTTCTTT. It yields the protein CASSPSPGGEAFF.

The chain couples TRBV29-1 to TRBJ2-1; TRBD1 might be the D (6 bases). This CDR3 region has 15 residues. Trimming took 0 bases from V and 4 from J, leaving 13 bases between them. Germline CDR1 is SQVTM and CDR2 is ANQGSEA. Here the CDR3 reads CSVEDRQGWYNEQFF. The CDR3 region has the DNA TGCAGCGTTGAAGATCGGCAGGGGTGGTACAATGAGCAGTTCTTC.

This clone was counted between two and nine times. Sequence at one end of the junction differs from germline and may be a read error. The chain uses TRBV5-4 and TRBJ2-4; D not certain. This CDR3 has 13 amino acids. Germline V gene lookup returns CDR1 SGHNT and CDR2 YYREEE (reference sequence). The CDR3 region is CASSSPPENSQYF. DNA of the CDR3: TGTGCCAGCAGCTCCCCCCCGGAAAACAGTCAGTACTTC.

The chain employs TRBV4-1 and TRBJ1-1; TRBD1 is a possible D gene (5 bases). The germline V gene encodes CDR1 MGHRA and CDR2 YSYEKL. The CDR3 is made up of 14 amino acids. V gave up 1 base and J gave up 1 base, with 7 bases separating them. The CDR3 loop is CASSQGGENTEAFF. In nucleotides, the CDR3 is TGCGCCAGCAGCCAAGGGGGGGAGAACACTGAAGCTTTCTTT.

The chain combines TRBV14 with TRBJ2-3, with TRBD2 identical over 10 bases. Germline values: CDR1 SGHDN, CDR2 FVKESK. The length of the CDR3 is 17 residues. V dropped 0 bases and J dropped 9; count of bases not matched to a gene: 12. The DNA for the CDR3 is TGTGCCAGCAGCCAAGATCCTAGCGGGAGTTATTTGGAGACGCAGTATTTT. Its translation is CASSQDPSGSYLETQYF. Supplemented by reference TRBV14 and TRBJ2-3, the full variable domain reads EAGVTQFPSHSVIEKGQTVTLRCDPISGHDNLYWYRRVMGKEIKFLLHFVKESKQDESGMPNNRFLAERTGGTYSTLKVQPAELEDSGVYFCASSQDPSGSYLETQYFGPGTRLTVL.

This clone has more than one count but fewer than ten. V and J are TRBV11-2 and TRBJ1-1; D is ambiguous. CDR1 and CDR2 (germline): SGHAT, FQNNGV. The V end was cut by 0 bases, the J end by 3 bases, with 8 bases between. The CDR3 is made up of 14 amino acids. As DNA, the CDR3 is TGTGCCAGCAGCTTAGAGAGGTGGGACACTGAAGCTTTCTTT. The encoded protein is CASSLERWDTEAFF.